The 19 T cell receptor beta chains below were found in one sample sequenced in a study of blood T cell repertoires in COVID-19. The data were produced by immunoSEQ multiplex PCR, yet TCRdb's version contains in-frame clones alone and is incomplete. The data show roughly 170,000 clones, with roughly 85% seen just once and under 6.5% held by the top ten. The sample consisted of peripheral blood. These receptors were collected from a woman aged 45-60 years with COVID-19, enrolled during active disease.

The J gene is TRBJ1-2, the V gene TRBV7-9, with D unresolved. Trimming cost V 1 base and J 0 bases, with 6 bases left between them. The CDR3 runs to 14 residues. Germline V CDR1 and CDR2: SEHNR, FQNEAQ (reference sequence). The CDR3 is CASSLETANYGYTF. The CDR3 region has the DNA TGTGCCAGCAGCTTAGAAACAGCTAACTATGGCTACACCTTC.

The rearrangement uses TRBV11-3 and TRBJ2-2; TRBD1 agrees at 7 bases. Unmatched junction bases numbered 11, after V lost 5 bases and J lost 8 bases. The germline gives CDR1 SGHNT, CDR2 YENEEA. CDR3 length: 15 amino acids. The CDR3 loop is CASSGRAGGTGELFF. In DNA form, the CDR3 reads TGTGCCAGCAGCGGACGGGCAGGGGGTACAGGGGAGCTGTTTTTT.

The rearrangement joins TRBV7-5 to TRBJ1-2; TRBD1, as called in the table, went unchecked against the DNA. TRBV7-5 is flagged as a pseudogene. The CDR3 is made up of 17 amino acids. CDR3 DNA sequence: TGTGTCAGAAGCTTAGACCTCTCCGGGACAGGGAACTATGGCTACACCTTC. Amino acid sequence: CVRSLDLSGTGNYGYTF.

V and J are TRBV28 and TRBJ2-7, with D unclear. V shed 7 bases and J shed 3 bases, with 7 bases lying between them. The germline gives CDR1 MDHEN, CDR2 SYDVKM. The CDR3 sequence is 11 residues long. CDR3 in DNA: TGTGCCAGCAAGGAGAGCTACGAGCAGTACTTC. Encoded protein: CASKESYEQYF.

This chain joins TRBV6-5 and TRBJ2-1, with D maybe TRBD2 (7 bases). Trimming left V 5 bases short and J 9 bases short, with 20 bases between. The CDR3 has 15 amino acids. From germline, CDR1 is MNHEY and CDR2 SVGAGI. CDR3 in amino acids: CASSPRVAGAGEQFF. DNA for the CDR3: TGTGCCAGCAGTCCCCGCGTGGCGGGGGCAGGTGAGCAGTTCTTC.

V gene TRBV7-9 combines with J gene TRBJ1-4; 8 bases map to TRBD1. The CDR3 covers 14 residues. V shed 5 bases and J 8 bases; nucleotides not matched to a gene: 7. Germline assignment: CDR1 SEHNR and CDR2 FQNEAQ (reference sequence). CDR3 sequence (DNA): TGTGCCAGCAGCGAACGACAGGGGTGGGAAAAACTGTTTTTT. Translating it yields CASSERQGWEKLFF.

The V gene is TRBV7-3, the J gene TRBJ2-3, with 10 bases fitting TRBD2. Losses at the gene ends were 1 base for V and 5 bases for J; bases not matched to a gene: 9. The CDR3 spans 17 residues. Germline-derived CDR1 and CDR2 are SGHTA and FQGTGA. CDR3 in amino acids: CASSLIGQRGGRDTQYF. The CDR3 DNA sequence: TGTGCCAGCAGCTTAATCGGCCAGCGGGGGGGCAGAGATACGCAGTATTTT.

The V call is TRBV30, the J call TRBJ2-7, with 11 bases lining up with TRBD1. CDR1 GTSNPN and CDR2 SVGIG come from the germline V gene (reference sequence). V shed 2 bases, J shed 6 bases, and the junction held 6 bases outside the gene matches. This CDR3 has 14 residues. DNA of the CDR3: TGTGCCTGGAGTCTTCCCGGGACAGGGGGCGAGCAGTACTTC. Protein sequence: CAWSLPGTGGEQYF.

This sequence joins TRBV7-8 and TRBJ2-2; D is uncertain. The CDR3 contains 13 residues. Trimming removed 8 bases from V and 0 bases from J, with 7 bases in between. Germline V gene sequence: CDR1 SGHVS, CDR2 FQNEAQ. CDR3 sequence reads: CASLSANTGELFF. For the CDR3, the DNA is TGTGCCAGCTTGTCCGCGAACACCGGGGAGCTGTTTTTT. The entire variable domain, with the rest obtained from reference TRBV7-8 and TRBJ2-2, is as follows: GAGVSQSPRYKVAKRGQDVALRCDPISGHVSLFWYQQALGQGPEFLTYFQNEAQLDKSGLPSDRFFAERPEGSVSTLKIQRTQQEDSAVYLCASLSANTGELFFGEGSRLTVL.

The chain has TRBV7-9 and TRBJ2-2; D unclear. The CDR3 is made up of 15 amino acids. V lost 5 bases and J lost 5, with 15 bases in between. The germline V gene encodes CDR1 SEHNR and CDR2 FQNEAQ (reference sequence). Here the CDR3 reads CASSSLRVSTGELFF. CDR3 DNA: TGTGCCAGCAGCAGTTTACGGGTGTCGACCGGGGAGCTGTTTTTT.

This clone was seen just once. The CDR3 nucleotides are TGCGCCAGCAGCTTGGGACTAGCGGGGGGGATGACAGATACGCAGTATTTT. Translating it yields CASSLGLAGGMTDTQYF. V usage is TRBV5-1 and J usage is TRBJ2-3; 14 nucleotides line up with TRBD2. Germline V gene data show CDR1 as SGHRS and CDR2 as YFSETQ. J lost 3 bases, V lost 0 bases, and 3 bases had no gene match. There are 17 residues in the CDR3. Full variable domain (missing parts from reference TRBV5-1 and TRBJ2-3): KAGVTQTPRYLIKTRGQQVTLSCSPISGHRSVSWYQQTPGQGLQFLFEYFSETQRNKGNFPGRFSGRQFSNSRSEMNVSTLELGDSALYLCASSLGLAGGMTDTQYFGPGTRLTVL.

The chain carries TRBV12-5 and TRBJ2-1; D unresolved. The germline V gene has CDR1 LGHNT and CDR2 FRNRAP. V was clipped by 5 bases and J by 7 bases, with 15 bases between them. This CDR3 comprises 14 residues. DNA for the CDR3: TGTGCTAGTGGTCCCCAAGTAAGCTTTAATGAGCAGTTCTTC. As protein: CASGPQVSFNEQFF.

This sequence joins TRBV24-1 and TRBJ1-4, with a tentative D call TRBD1 (6 bases). The length of the CDR3 is 13 residues. The V gene's germline CDR1 is KGHDR and CDR2 SFDVKD. The CDR3 loop reads CHYRVGTNEKLFF. The CDR3 DNA follows: TGTCATTACAGGGTCGGCACTAATGAAAAACTGTTTTTT.

The chain recombines TRBV19 with TRBJ1-5; possible D gene TRBD1, 5 bases. This CDR3 comprises 15 residues. The germline CDR1 and CDR2 sequences are LNHDA and SQIVND (reference sequence). Trimming pared 4 bases from V and 1 base from J, leaving 11 bases between. The CDR3 bases are TGTGCCAGTAGTAGGGAGGGGTTAAGCAATCAGCCCCAGCATTTT. Amino acid sequence: CASSREGLSNQPQHF.

V and J are TRBV5-5 and TRBJ2-5, with a weak D call TRBD1 (6 bases). The ends were cut back, 6 bases at V and 4 bases at J, with 19 bases in the middle. Germline V lookup: CDR1 SGHKS, CDR2 YYEKEE (reference sequence). This CDR3 has 15 amino acids. The CDR3 DNA reads TGTGCCAGCACCCTCAGGGGTTCTCAAGGAGAGACCCAGTACTTC. Translated, it gives CASTLRGSQGETQYF.

The chain uses TRBV10-3 and TRBJ2-1, with 7 positions matching TRBD1. The CDR3 runs to 13 residues. Germline V gives CDR1 ENHRY, CDR2 SYGVKD. The ends lost 10 bases at V and 6 bases at J; junction bases unmatched: 9. The CDR3 protein is CATSGTDRNEQFF. CDR3 bases: TGTGCCACCTCCGGGACAGACCGCAATGAGCAGTTCTTC.

The CDR3, as DNA: TGTGCCAGCAGTTTCGACAGGAGACCCGACAATGAGCAGTTCTTC. This sequence encodes CASSFDRRPDNEQFF. The J gene is TRBJ2-1, the V gene TRBV5-4, with D maybe TRBD1 (6 bases). The length of the CDR3 is 15 residues. Germline V lookup: CDR1 SGHNT, CDR2 YYREEE (reference sequence). V lost 5 bases and J lost 5, with 17 bases in between. Based on the CDR3 plus reference TRBV5-4 and TRBJ2-1, the full variable domain is ETGVTQSPTHLIKTRGQQVTLRCSSQSGHNTVSWYQQALGQGPQFIFQYYREEENGRGNFPPRFSGLQFPNYSSELNVNALELDDSALYLCASSFDRRPDNEQFFGPGTRLTVL.

The J gene is TRBJ1-4, the V gene TRBV5-1; 8 positions match TRBD1. The CDR3 runs 14 residues. CDR1 and CDR2 from the germline V gene are SGHRS and YFSETQ. With 4 bases clipped from V and 7 bases from J, the junction kept 6 bases outside the gene matches. CDR3 DNA: TGCGCCAGCAGCCGCGACAGGGGAGGTGAAAAACTGTTTTTT. Its translation: CASSRDRGGEKLFF.

The chain is built from TRBV6-1 and TRBJ2-7; 7 bases agree with TRBD1. CDR3 length: 14 amino acids. Per germline, CDR1 MNHNS and CDR2 SASEGT. The ends lost 6 bases at V and 6 bases at J; junction bases unmatched: 11. The CDR3 spells CASRSIQGHREQYF. In DNA form, the CDR3 reads TGTGCCAGCAGATCAATACAGGGGCACCGCGAGCAGTACTTC.